These 30 T cell receptor beta chains originate from one sample sequenced in a study of a mutant IDH1 vaccine in newly diagnosed glioma. Their specific antigens are unknown. The protocol was immunoSEQ multiplex PCR, while the TCRdb copy is restricted to in-frame clones and leaves out a portion. The sample lists around 50,000 clones, just under 80% occurring once. The sample's time point: week 5, during vaccination. Vaccinated patients received 300 ug of mutant IDH1 20-mer peptide per dose, with topical imiquimod. The sample was PBMCs, taken from a glioma patient whose treatment included an IDH1 peptide vaccine. These receptors all stem from a man between 45 and 60 years old with glioma.

This clone was seen a few times. The rearrangement uses TRBV7-9 and TRBJ2-1; TRBD2 matches 14 bases. CDR3 length: 14 amino acids. V shed 6 bases and J 8 bases; nucleotides not matched to a gene: 3. CDR1 and CDR2 from the germline V gene are SEHNR and FQNEAQ (reference sequence). This CDR3 is CASRTSGGADEQFF. In DNA, the CDR3 is TGTGCCAGCAGGACTAGCGGGGGGGCGGATGAGCAGTTCTTC.

The rearrangement links TRBV11-1 to TRBJ1-2, with 11 bases lining up with TRBD1. This CDR3 is built from 15 residues. Trimming took 7 bases from V and 4 from J; bases not matched to a gene: 8. CDR1 and CDR2 from the germline V gene are SGHAT and FQDESV (reference sequence). Here the CDR3 DNA reads TGTGCCAGCATACAGGACAGGGGGCATTTCTATGGCTACACCTTC. This encodes CASIQDRGHFYGYTF.

The chain is built from TRBV5-6 and TRBJ2-6; no reliable D call. Looked up from germline, CDR1 is SGHDT and CDR2 is YYEEEE. Deletions cut 1 base from V and 0 bases from J, with 11 bases between. This CDR3 region has 17 residues. The CDR3 coding sequence is TGTGCCAGCAGCTTGACCATCACGGCCTCTGGGGCCAACGTCCTGACTTTC. Its protein product is CASSLTITASGANVLTF.

The chain has TRBV2 and TRBJ1-1, with D possibly matching TRBD1 (6 bases). There are 19 residues in the CDR3. The germline V and J ends were trimmed by 2 bases and 1 base, with 23 bases remaining between them. In germline, CDR1 is SNHLY, CDR2 FYNNEI. CDR3 residues: CASSEFSSGGHPENTEAFF. The CDR3 region has the DNA TGTGCCAGCAGTGAATTCTCATCGGGGGGCCATCCAGAGAACACTGAAGCTTTCTTT. The full variable domain, in which reference TRBV2 and TRBJ1-1 provide the parts outside the CDR3, is EPEVTQTPSHQVTQMGQEVILRCVPISNHLYFYWYRQILGQKVEFLVSFYNNEISEKSEIFDDQFSVERPDGSNFTLKIRSTKLEDSAMYFCASSEFSSGGHPENTEAFFGQGTRLTVV.

V and J are TRBV6-5 and TRBJ1-3; D is unresolved. Deletions cut 5 bases from V and 0 bases from J, with 11 bases between. The CDR3 totals 15 residues. Germline assignment: CDR1 MNHEY and CDR2 SVGAGI. CDR3 coding DNA: TGTGCCAGCAGTCCCACCGAGAGCTCTGGAAACACCATATATTTT. It is translated as CASSPTESSGNTIYF.

V gene TRBV5-8 combines with J gene TRBJ1-4, with no clear D. This CDR3 is built from 17 residues. The V end was cut by 0 bases, the J end by 0 bases, with 12 bases between. Germline V CDR1 and CDR2: SGHTS, YDEGEE. The CDR3: CASSLGGQPATNEKLFF. DNA for the CDR3: TGTGCCAGCAGCTTGGGTGGCCAGCCTGCAACTAATGAAAAACTGTTTTTT.

The chain employs TRBV9 and TRBJ2-7, with unresolved D. Trimming took off 0 bases at V and 4 bases at J, with 8 bases between the two ends. Germline V gene sequence: CDR1 SGDLS, CDR2 YYNGEE. The CDR3 is made up of 13 amino acids. CDR3 in DNA: TGTGCCAGCAGCGTAGACCCTCTTTACGAGCAGTACTTC. Translating gives CASSVDPLYEQYF.

The chain couples TRBV2 to TRBJ1-4; a possible D gene is TRBD1 (5 bases). This CDR3 has 14 residues. Germline CDR1 is SNHLY and CDR2 is FYNNEI. With 4 bases removed from V and 8 bases from J, the gap between germline ends came to 14 bases. The CDR3 DNA reads TGTGCCAGCAGTGGGCAGGGCAGTGGAGAAAAACTGTTTTTT. It specifies CASSGQGSGEKLFF. Full variable domain (remainder filled in from reference TRBV2 and TRBJ1-4): EPEVTQTPSHQVTQMGQEVILRCVPISNHLYFYWYRQILGQKVEFLVSFYNNEISEKSEIFDDQFSVERPDGSNFTLKIRSTKLEDSAMYFCASSGQGSGEKLFFGSGTQLSVL.

The V call is TRBV6-6, the J call TRBJ2-7; TRBD1 might be the D (5 bases). This CDR3 comprises 13 residues. The ends were cut back, 6 bases at V and 1 base at J, with 10 bases in the middle. Germline V gene sequence: CDR1 MNHNY, CDR2 SVGAGI (reference sequence). The CDR3 sequence: CASRPQGSYEQYF. CDR3 sequence (DNA): TGTGCCAGCAGACCCCAGGGTTCCTACGAGCAGTACTTC.

This chain links TRBV7-2 with TRBJ2-2; D unresolved. Between the trimmed V and J ends, which lost 0 bases and 0 bases, there was a span of 5 bases. The CDR3 spans 15 residues. The germline gives CDR1 SGHTA, CDR2 FQGNSA. The CDR3 nucleotides are TGTGCCAGCAGCTTAGCAGGAACGAACACCGGGGAGCTGTTTTTT. As protein: CASSLAGTNTGELFF.

The chain joins TRBV18 to TRBJ2-7; the D is unclear. V shed 3 bases and J shed 6 bases, with 12 bases lying between them. The CDR3 totals 13 residues. Per germline, CDR1 KGHSH and CDR2 LQKENI. The CDR3 region is CASSPRNPGEQYF. The DNA of the CDR3 is TGTGCCAGCTCACCGCGTAACCCTGGCGAGCAGTACTTC. The whole variable domain, filled in from reference TRBV18 and TRBJ2-7, reads NAGVMQNPRHLVRRRGQEARLRCSPMKGHSHVYWYRQLPEEGLKFMVYLQKENIIDESGMPKERFSAEFPKEGPSILRIQQVVRGDSAAYFCASSPRNPGEQYFGPGTRLTVT.

The rearrangement links TRBV5-1 to TRBJ1-5, with TRBD1 as a possible D gene (5 bases). CDR3 length: 14 amino acids. With 4 bases removed from V and 1 base from J, the gap between germline ends came to 9 bases. Per germline, CDR1 SGHRS and CDR2 YFSETQ. The CDR3 sequence is CASSPDNSNQPQHF. Here the CDR3 DNA reads TGCGCCAGCAGCCCGGACAACAGCAATCAGCCCCAGCATTTT.

The J gene is TRBJ1-1, the V gene TRBV5-4; tentative D call: TRBD1 (5 bases). Germline-derived CDR1 and CDR2 are SGHNT and YYREEE (reference sequence). With 2 bases removed from V and 6 bases from J, the gap between germline ends came to 11 bases. The CDR3 extends over 13 amino acids. The CDR3 DNA follows: TGTGCCAGCAGCTTTAACTGGGGGTCTGAAGCTTTCTTT. Its protein product is CASSFNWGSEAFF.

The V call is TRBV19, the J call TRBJ1-1; D might be TRBD1 (6 bases). V gave up 3 bases and J gave up 5 bases, with 16 bases separating them. Germline V gene sequence: CDR1 LNHDA, CDR2 SQIVND (reference sequence). The length of the CDR3 is 15 residues. The CDR3 sequence is CASSMGAGIGTEAFF. CDR3 bases: TGTGCCAGTAGTATGGGGGCAGGGATTGGGACTGAAGCTTTCTTT.

CDR3 sequence (DNA): TGTGCCAGTAGGGGACGGGACCAAGAGACCCAGTACTTC. This translates into CASRGRDQETQYF. V gene TRBV6-5 combines with J gene TRBJ2-5; D assignment may be TRBD1 or TRBD2 (5 bases each). This CDR3 contains 13 residues. Looked up from germline, CDR1 is MNHEY and CDR2 is SVGAGI. V lost 9 bases and J lost 0, with 11 bases in between.

J is TRBJ2-7 and V is TRBV9, with 7 positions matching TRBD2. Unmatched junction bases numbered 10, after V lost 4 bases and J lost 3 bases. Germline CDR1 reads SGDLS; CDR2 reads YYNGEE. CDR3 length equals 15 residues. CDR3 in DNA: TGTGCCAGCAGCCCCCACGAGCGGGGTATCTACGAGCAGTACTTC. It encodes CASSPHERGIYEQYF.

This clone has only one observation. The chain carries TRBV29-1 and TRBJ2-7, with 10 bases identical to TRBD1. Germline CDR1 is SQVTM and CDR2 is ANQGSEA. The CDR3 is 14 amino acids. The trim removed 5 bases at V and 6 bases at J, leaving 10 bases unmatched. DNA for the CDR3: TGCAGCGTTCCCCCGGGGACAGGGGTTGGCGAGCAGTACTTC. This sequence encodes CSVPPGTGVGEQYF.

The chain combines TRBV7-2 with TRBJ2-2; 7 bases agree with TRBD2. The CDR3 sequence is 16 residues long. CDR1 is SGHTA and CDR2 is FQGNSA in the germline V gene. The J segment lost 2 bases and the V segment lost 5 bases, leaving 8 bases of the junction unmatched. CDR3 DNA sequence: TGTGCCAGCAGCCCCGCCAGACTAGCCAACACCGGGGAGCTGTTTTTT. It codes for CASSPARLANTGELFF.

V gene TRBV30 combines with J gene TRBJ1-1; weak D call: TRBD1 (6 bases). The V end lost 5 bases, the J end lost 3 bases, and 13 bases lay between the germline ends. The CDR3 extends over 13 amino acids. The V gene's germline CDR1 is GTSNPN and CDR2 SVGIG (reference sequence). CDR3 nucleotides: TGTGCCTGGGGCAGGGGCGCAGACACTGAAGCTTTCTTT. This encodes CAWGRGADTEAFF.

V gene TRBV5-4 combines with J gene TRBJ2-1; 7 bases align to TRBD1. The germline V gene has CDR1 SGHNT and CDR2 YYREEE (reference sequence). The CDR3 consists of 15 residues. V lost 0 bases to trimming and J lost 3 bases; unmatched junction nucleotides: 3. CDR3 sequence (DNA): TGTGCCAGCAGCTTGGGTGGACAGGACTACAATGAGCAGTTCTTC. Translated, it gives CASSLGGQDYNEQFF.

This rearrangement joins TRBV14 to TRBJ1-3; 9 bases map to TRBD1. Unmatched junction bases numbered 5, after V lost 3 bases and J lost 5 bases. The CDR3 length is 15 residues. The V gene's germline CDR1 is SGHDN and CDR2 FVKESK. DNA for the CDR3: TGTGCCAGCAGCCACCGGGACAGGGTGAGAAACACCATATATTTT. This gives the protein CASSHRDRVRNTIYF.

The chain has TRBV6-6 and TRBJ2-4, with 7 nucleotides matching TRBD1. The J segment lost 7 bases and the V segment lost 4 bases, leaving 10 bases of the junction unmatched. Germline-derived CDR1 and CDR2 are MNHNY and SVGAGI (reference sequence). The CDR3 has 15 amino acids. CDR3 sequence: CASSFRATGLNIQYF. CDR3 nucleotides: TGTGCCAGCAGTTTTAGGGCGACAGGGCTGAACATTCAGTACTTC.

The genes are TRBV27 and TRBJ1-5; 8 positions match TRBD1. CDR1 is MNHEY and CDR2 is SMNVEV in the germline V gene (reference sequence). V shed 6 bases, J shed 3 bases, and the junction held 7 bases outside the gene matches. This CDR3 spans 15 amino acids. The CDR3 protein is CASSRTGLFNQPQHF. CDR3 sequence (DNA): TGTGCCAGCAGCCGGACAGGGTTATTCAATCAGCCCCAGCATTTT.

The V gene is TRBV5-4, the J gene TRBJ1-1; weak D call: TRBD1 (6 bases). Germline V lookup: CDR1 SGHNT, CDR2 YYREEE (reference sequence). The CDR3 consists of 16 residues. V was clipped by 4 bases and J by 1 base, with 17 bases between them. The CDR3 coding sequence is TGTGCCAGCAGCCCGCCCGGGACACATAAGAACACTGAAGCTTTCTTT. It codes for CASSPPGTHKNTEAFF.

In its sample, this clone was seen once. This rearrangement joins TRBV2 to TRBJ1-2; perhaps TRBD1 as D (6 bases). The CDR3 runs 12 residues. CDR1 is SNHLY, CDR2 FYNNEI, per germline. Trimming removed 5 bases at V and 13 bases at J, with 17 bases between. CDR3 nucleotides: TGTGCCAGCAGTAGTTTTAACAGGGCCGCCACCTTC. It translates to CASSSFNRAATF. Full variable domain (outside the CDR3, taken from reference TRBV2 and TRBJ1-2): EPEVTQTPSHQVTQMGQEVILRCVPISNHLYFYWYRQILGQKVEFLVSFYNNEISEKSEIFDDQFSVERPDGSNFTLKIRSTKLEDSAMYFCASSSFNRAATFGSGTRLTVV.

The chain recombines TRBV2 with TRBJ2-7; 9 nucleotides match TRBD1. The CDR3 is 14 amino acids. Trimming cost V 4 bases and J 3 bases; bases outside gene matches: 4. Germline loops: CDR1 SNHLY, CDR2 FYNNEI. CDR3 DNA sequence: TGTGCCAGCAGTGGCCGGGACAGGGACTACGAGCAGTACTTC. As protein: CASSGRDRDYEQYF.

The chain has TRBV10-3 and TRBJ2-5, with D possibly TRBD2 on 6 matching bases. Germline values: CDR1 ENHRY, CDR2 SYGVKD. Trimming pared 3 bases from V and 2 bases from J, leaving 16 bases between. The CDR3 is 16 residues long. Written as DNA, the CDR3 is TGTGCCATCAGTGACCTCTTAATGGGGGGACAAGAGACCCAGTACTTC. Translated, it gives CAISDLLMGGQETQYF.

This chain joins TRBV4-1 and TRBJ2-3, with TRBD2 identical over 10 bases. Germline V gene sequence: CDR1 MGHRA, CDR2 YSYEKL. CDR3 length equals 15 residues. After removal of 5 bases from V and 3 bases from J, the junction contained 5 bases not matched to a gene. CDR3 residues: CASSVQRGGTDTQYF. The CDR3 bases are TGCGCCAGCAGCGTTCAGCGGGGGGGTACAGATACGCAGTATTTT.

This clone was seen just once. The CDR3 sequence: CAWSGSGTDTQYF. CDR3 sequence (DNA): TGTGCCTGGAGTGGTAGTGGCACAGATACGCAGTATTTT. The V call is TRBV30, the J call TRBJ2-3; D call uncertain. V lost 1 base and J lost 1, with 6 bases in between. This CDR3 spans 13 amino acids. The germline gives CDR1 GTSNPN, CDR2 SVGIG (reference sequence).

This rearrangement joins TRBV9 to TRBJ2-2; D uncertain. The CDR3 has 13 amino acids. V shed 4 bases and J shed 4 bases, with 8 bases lying between them. Germline V lookup: CDR1 SGDLS, CDR2 YYNGEE. CDR3 residues: CASSLDFTGELFF. The CDR3, as DNA: TGTGCCAGCAGCCTTGATTTCACCGGGGAGCTGTTTTTT.